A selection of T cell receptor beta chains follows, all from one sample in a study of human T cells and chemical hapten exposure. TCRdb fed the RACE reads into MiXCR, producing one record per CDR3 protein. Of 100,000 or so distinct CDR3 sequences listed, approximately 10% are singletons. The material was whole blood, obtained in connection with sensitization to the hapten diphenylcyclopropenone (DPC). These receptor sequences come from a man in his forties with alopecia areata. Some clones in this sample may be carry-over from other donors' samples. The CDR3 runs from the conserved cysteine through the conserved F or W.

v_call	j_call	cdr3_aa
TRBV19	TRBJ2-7	CASSMGRISPEQYF
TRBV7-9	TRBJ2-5	CASSLASAQETQYF
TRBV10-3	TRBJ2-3	CAISESYRSTDTQYF
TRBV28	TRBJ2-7	CASSPSSGWRSYEQYF
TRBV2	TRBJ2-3	CASSVTASTDTQYF
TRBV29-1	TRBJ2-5	CSAGLGGLGETQYF
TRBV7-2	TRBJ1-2	CASSLATIREGYTF
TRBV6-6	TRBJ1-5	CASSPGNSNQPQHF
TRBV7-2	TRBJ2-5	CASRGQAETQYF
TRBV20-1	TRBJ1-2	CSARLDGVNYGYTF
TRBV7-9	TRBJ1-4	CASSVEHPNQGKLFF
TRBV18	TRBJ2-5	CASSPAPETQYF
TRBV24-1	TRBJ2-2	CATNTPTGRTGELFF
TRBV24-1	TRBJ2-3	CATSDGTSLTQYF
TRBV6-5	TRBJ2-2	CASRPGTSANTGELFF
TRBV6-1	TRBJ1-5	CASSGTGINQPQHF
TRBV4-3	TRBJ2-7	CASSGTSGKGDYEQYF
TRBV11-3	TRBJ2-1	CASSLDLRLAGLRSRVHEQFF
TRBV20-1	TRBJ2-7	CSARFGTGVIYEQYF
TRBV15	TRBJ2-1	CATSRVPRGTVDNEQFF
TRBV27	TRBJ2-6	CASSPVAVAPGANVLTF
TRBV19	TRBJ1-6	CASSIKAEHNSPLHF
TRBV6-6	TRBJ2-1	CASSYLDLLGEEQFF
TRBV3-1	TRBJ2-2	CASRAGLAGAVGELFF
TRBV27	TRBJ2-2	CASSLLLAGVPGELFF
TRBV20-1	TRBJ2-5	CSATTSGRLETQYF
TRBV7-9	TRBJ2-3	CASSLATPADTQYF
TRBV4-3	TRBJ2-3	CASSSRLAGGTDTQYF
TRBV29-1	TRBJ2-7	CSVESPMRNEQYF
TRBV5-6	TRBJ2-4	CASSREGGAKNIQYF
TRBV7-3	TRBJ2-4	CASSLGGPDIQYF
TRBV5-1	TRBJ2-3	CASSIGQGAGTDTQYF
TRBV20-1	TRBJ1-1	CSASRQSTEAFF
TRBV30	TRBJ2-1	CAWSVRDNEQFF
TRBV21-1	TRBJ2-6	CASSRPGDPSGANVLTF
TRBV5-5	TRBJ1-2	CASSLGSGHYGYTF
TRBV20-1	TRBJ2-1	CSARIAGGPHNEQFF
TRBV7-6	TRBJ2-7	CASSLAPGQTYEQYF
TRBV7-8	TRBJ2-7	CASSLVFHEQYF
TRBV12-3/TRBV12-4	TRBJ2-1	CASSLLAGGRGEQFF
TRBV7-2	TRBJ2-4	CASSLGPGEKNIQYF
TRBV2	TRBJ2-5	CASNSGLAHQETQYF
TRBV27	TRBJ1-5	CASSLGGPRGLYSNQPQHF
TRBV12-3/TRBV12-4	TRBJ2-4	CASSLDGVDIQYF
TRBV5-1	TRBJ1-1	CASRGQTLSSNTEAFF
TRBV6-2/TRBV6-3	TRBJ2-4	CASRHGTSGTGNIQYF
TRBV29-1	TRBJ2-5	CSVESGLQETQYF
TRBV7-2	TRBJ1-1	CASSPTPMNTEAFF
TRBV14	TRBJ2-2	CASSQDFGTAHTGELFF
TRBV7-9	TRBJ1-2	CASSLALPNYGYTF